The 23 T cell receptor beta chains presented below share a single source sample, sequenced in a study of T cells in Graves' hyperthyroidism and ophthalmopathy. Amplification of TCR beta CDR3 regions used RNA as the template. TCR CDR3 regions were first amplified by RT-PCR with HTBI primers. TCRdb re-derived calls from the multiplex PCR reads in MiXCR, one entry per CDR3 protein. The sample lists some 600,000 distinct CDR3 sequences; about 15% were seen once. Sequencing input: blood. All receptors come from a woman aged 25 to 39 with Graves' hyperthyroidism that later progressed to Graves' ophthalmopathy.

The chain couples TRBV19 to TRBJ1-1; TRBD1 matches 12 bases. The CDR3 contains 18 residues. Germline V gene sequence: CDR1 LNHDA, CDR2 SQIVND (reference sequence). J lost 3 bases, V lost 3 bases, and 11 bases had no gene match. CDR3 sequence: CASSIIVRGQGADTEAFF. The CDR3 nucleotides read TGTGCCAGTAGTATTATAGTGAGGGGACAGGGGGCGGACACTGAAGCTTTCTTT. The full variable domain, completed using reference TRBV19 and TRBJ1-1, is DGGITQSPKYLFRKEGQNVTLSCEQNLNHDAMYWYRQDPGQGLRLIYYSQIVNDFQKGDIAEGYSVSREKKESFPLTVTSAQKNPTAFYLCASSIIVRGQGADTEAFFGQGTRLTVV.

This clonotype was counted ten times or more. The rearrangement joins TRBV27 to TRBJ2-1, with TRBD2 matching 9 bases. The germline CDR1 and CDR2 sequences are MNHEY and SMNVEV (reference sequence). The CDR3 extends over 16 amino acids. V shed 6 bases and J 1 base; nucleotides not matched to a gene: 7. In DNA form, the CDR3 reads TGTGCCAGCAGCCCGGGACTAGCTATTTCCTACAATGAGCAGTTCTTC. Encoded protein: CASSPGLAISYNEQFF.

At least ten counts were recorded for this clonotype. V gene TRBV7-2 combines with J gene TRBJ2-1; 9 bases agree with TRBD2. J gave up 8 bases and V 6 bases, and 11 bases lay outside the gene matches. The CDR3 length is 15 residues. CDR1 SGHTA and CDR2 FQGNSA come from the germline V gene. CDR3 sequence reads: CASRSGVAGVYEQFF. The CDR3 DNA follows: TGTGCCAGCAGATCCGGGGTAGCGGGAGTATATGAGCAGTTCTTC.

This clonotype came up many times. V and J are TRBV30 and TRBJ1-1, with D maybe TRBD1 (5 bases). CDR1 GTSNPN and CDR2 SVGIG come from the germline V gene (reference sequence). The CDR3 totals 14 residues. The ends were cut back, 3 bases at V and 0 bases at J, with 11 bases in the middle. The CDR3, as DNA: TGTGCCTGGAGGGGTGACAGACTGAACACTGAAGCTTTCTTT. Amino acid sequence: CAWRGDRLNTEAFF.

This clonotype was observed many times. V gene TRBV27 combines with J gene TRBJ2-5; 11 bases match TRBD1. J lost 5 bases, V lost 5 bases, and 4 bases had no gene match. The germline CDR1 and CDR2 sequences are MNHEY and SMNVEV (reference sequence). There are 14 residues in the CDR3. Here the CDR3 reads CASSRTGGRETQYF. CDR3 nucleotides: TGTGCCAGCAGTCGGACAGGGGGCCGGGAGACCCAGTACTTC.

This clonotype was counted a few times. V and J are TRBV5-4 and TRBJ1-2, with 9 nucleotides matching TRBD1. J was trimmed by 12 bases and V by 2 bases; bases with no gene match: 8. Germline-derived CDR1 and CDR2 are SGHNT and YYREEE (reference sequence). The CDR3 is made up of 13 amino acids. CDR3 region: CASSFPGTGFDTF. The CDR3 bases are TGTGCCAGCAGCTTCCCAGGGACAGGGTTTGACACCTTC.

The rearrangement links TRBV10-3 to TRBJ2-3; 7 bases fit TRBD1. V shed 3 bases and J 3 bases; nucleotides not matched to a gene: 3. The germline CDR1 and CDR2 sequences are ENHRY and SYGVKD. CDR3 length equals 14 residues. The CDR3 here is CAISEGGATDTQYF. For the CDR3, the DNA is TGTGCCATCAGTGAAGGGGGCGCGACAGATACGCAGTATTTT.

This clonotype was seen a few times. The chain combines TRBV11-2 with TRBJ2-7, with 11 bases lining up with TRBD2. Trimming cost V 7 bases and J 2 bases; bases outside gene matches: 4. Germline V gene data show CDR1 as SGHAT and CDR2 as FQNNGV. The CDR3 spans 14 residues. Written as DNA, the CDR3 is TGTGCCAGCAAGACTAGCGGGACCGCCTACGAGCAGTACTTC. Its translation: CASKTSGTAYEQYF.

This clonotype was picked up many times. CDR3 nucleotides: TGTGCCAGCAGTTCTCAGGGGGCTCTAGGGAACACTGAAGCTTTCTTT. Protein product: CASSSQGALGNTEAFF. The rearrangement links TRBV27 to TRBJ1-1; TRBD1 aligns across 8 bases. The CDR3 is 16 amino acids. The J segment lost 1 base and the V segment lost 4 bases, leaving 8 bases of the junction unmatched. CDR1 and CDR2 from the germline V gene are MNHEY and SMNVEV (reference sequence).

The CDR3 loop reads CASDGERETYEQYF. Written as DNA, the CDR3 is TGTGCCAGCGACGGAGAGCGGGAGACCTACGAGCAGTACTTC. This chain connects TRBV11-2 to TRBJ2-7, with TRBD2 matching over 8 bases. Trimming at V came to 8 bases and at J to 2 bases, leaving 8 bases not matched to a gene. Germline loops: CDR1 SGHAT, CDR2 FQNNGV. The CDR3 loop spans 14 amino acids.

A remark on this clonotype: A read error is possible here, since a much larger clone lies one base away. The DNA for the CDR3 is TGTGCCAGCAGTTTTCCCAATAAAGGCGGGGAGCTGTTTTTT. Encoded protein: CASSFPNKGGELFF. This chain joins TRBV12-3 or TRBV12-4 and TRBJ2-2; D gene ambiguous. The V gene lost 3 bases and the J gene lost 7 bases, with 12 bases spanning the gap. This CDR3 is 14 amino acids long.

This clonotype showed up many times. The gene calls are TRBV10-3 and TRBJ1-1; TRBD1 is a possible D gene (5 bases). CDR1 is ENHRY and CDR2 is SYGVKD in the germline V gene. This CDR3 is built from 14 residues. The V and J ends lost 0 bases and 3 bases respectively, with 8 bases between them. This CDR3 reads CAISESTGDTEAFF. DNA for the CDR3: TGTGCCATCAGTGAGTCGACGGGGGACACTGAAGCTTTCTTT.

This clonotype came up a few times. The chain recombines TRBV4-1 with TRBJ2-2; 9 positions agree with TRBD2. The V segment lost 1 base and the J segment 1 base; nucleotides outside the gene matches: 1. Germline loops: CDR1 MGHRA, CDR2 YSYEKL. The CDR3 runs 16 residues. The CDR3 DNA reads TGCGCCAGCAGCCAAGGACTAGCGGTGAACACCGGGGAGCTGTTTTTT. Protein product: CASSQGLAVNTGELFF.

This clonotype was picked up a small number of times. A read error may explain this, as a much larger clone is one base away. The rearrangement links TRBV30 to TRBJ2-2, with TRBD2 matching over 14 bases. The CDR3 covers 16 residues. J gave up 8 bases and V 2 bases, and 7 bases lay outside the gene matches. Germline assignment: CDR1 GTSNPN and CDR2 SVGIG (reference sequence). The CDR3 sequence: CAWSSGLAGDGGELFF. For the CDR3, the DNA is TGTGCCTGGAGTTCGGGACTAGCGGGAGACGGAGGGGAGCTGTTTTTT.

In regard to this clonotype: Given a much more abundant clone one base away, this may be a read error. The missing conserved phenylalanine or tryptophan at the end of this CDR3 makes a read error likely. The chain has TRBV7-9 and TRBJ2-7; TRBD1 agrees at 8 bases. The CDR3 runs 15 residues. V lost 4 bases to trimming and J lost 3 bases; unmatched junction nucleotides: 8. Per germline, CDR1 SEHNR and CDR2 FQNEAQ (reference sequence). In DNA form, the CDR3 reads TGTGCCAGCAGCTCGCAGGACAGGGATCTCTACGAGCAGTACCTC. Its protein product is CASSSQDRDLYEQYL.

This clonotype was seen many times. The CDR3 loop is CASRLGTGKEKLFF. CDR3 in DNA: TGTGCCAGTAGACTAGGGACAGGGAAAGAAAAACTGTTTTTT. V is TRBV28 and J is TRBJ1-4; 9 bases map to TRBD1. J gave up 8 bases and V 9 bases, and 10 bases lay outside the gene matches. The CDR3 length is 14 residues. CDR1 is MDHEN and CDR2 is SYDVKM in the germline V gene. Looking up the rest from reference TRBV28 and TRBJ1-4 gives the full variable domain: DVKVTQSSRYLVKRTGEKVFLECVQDMDHENMFWYRQDPGLGLRLIYFSYDVKMKEKGDIPEGYSVSREKKERFSLILESASTNQTSMYLCASRLGTGKEKLFFGSGTQLSVL.

The chain combines TRBV4-3 with TRBJ1-4; no firm D call. The CDR3 contains 17 residues. Germline values: CDR1 LGHNA, CDR2 YSLEER. The V gene lost 4 bases and the J gene lost 5 bases, with 20 bases spanning the gap. DNA for the CDR3: TGCGCCAGCAGCCGACGCTTGCCGAGCGGGCCAAATGAAAAACTGTTTTTT. This sequence encodes CASSRRLPSGPNEKLFF.

This CDR3 is CASNPGRTVNTEAFF. CDR3 nucleotide sequence: TGTGCCAGCAACCCGGGGAGGACAGTAAACACTGAAGCTTTCTTT. The genes are TRBV6-1 and TRBJ1-1; a weak D match, TRBD1 (6 bases). Germline assignment: CDR1 MNHNS and CDR2 SASEGT. The CDR3 runs 15 residues. The V end was cut by 7 bases, the J end by 2 bases, with 17 bases between.

This clonotype was detected ten times or more. V gene TRBV27 combines with J gene TRBJ2-1; 11 nucleotides line up with TRBD2. This CDR3 comprises 15 residues. V dropped 5 bases and J dropped 8; count of bases not matched to a gene: 8. The germline V gene has CDR1 MNHEY and CDR2 SMNVEV (reference sequence). In DNA form, the CDR3 reads TGTGCCAGCAGTCTCACTAGCGGGAGTCGGGATGAGCAGTTCTTC. Translated, it gives CASSLTSGSRDEQFF.

This clonotype was detected many times. The rearrangement uses TRBV6-1 and TRBJ2-7, with a tentative D call TRBD1 (5 bases). The V end lost 9 bases, the J end lost 2 bases, and 8 bases lay between the germline ends. This CDR3 contains 11 residues. The germline gives CDR1 MNHNS, CDR2 SASEGT. The CDR3 bases are TGTGCCAGACAGGACGCCTACGAGCAGTACTTC. This codes for CARQDAYEQYF.

This clonotype was recorded at least ten times. This chain joins TRBV28 and TRBJ1-5; D uncertain. Trimming removed 1 base at V and 0 bases at J, with 4 bases between. The germline gives CDR1 MDHEN, CDR2 SYDVKM. The CDR3 covers 14 residues. DNA for the CDR3: TGTGCCAGCAGTTTATTCCGTAGCAATCAGCCCCAGCATTTT. This translates into CASSLFRSNQPQHF.

This clonotype occurred many times. This chain links TRBV11-3 with TRBJ2-1; 11 nucleotides match TRBD2. The germline V gene encodes CDR1 SGHNT and CDR2 YENEEA. The CDR3 runs to 17 residues. The trim removed 5 bases at V and 1 base at J, leaving 7 bases unmatched. CDR3 loop: CASSRSGTSGSYNEQFF. Written as DNA, the CDR3 is TGTGCCAGCAGCCGGTCCGGGACTAGCGGTTCCTACAATGAGCAGTTCTTC.

About this clonotype: This may be a read error, as it is one base from a much larger clone. The gene calls are TRBV28 and TRBJ2-7; TRBD1 agrees at 7 bases. Germline-derived CDR1 and CDR2 are MDHEN and SYDVKM. The length of the CDR3 is 14 residues. Germline trimming cut 4 bases from V and 2 bases from J; bases unmatched to any gene: 5. The CDR3, as DNA: TGTGCCAGCAGTTACAAAGGGGGCGCCTACGAGCAGTACTTC. The encoded protein is CASSYKGGAYEQYF.